A selection of T cell receptor beta chains follows, all from one sample in a study of blood T cell repertoires in COVID-19. The assay was immunoSEQ multiplex PCR, and TCRdb's table has in-frame clones only and misses some. The sample has roughly 190,000 clones, 65% to 80% seen once. The sequencing sample was made of peripheral blood. These receptors all stem from a woman aged 45-65 years with acute or convalescent COVID-19. Both conserved end residues are part of each CDR3. D genes are given only for firm matches. Part of the rows lack a size; the others show once, few, many or a class for expanded clones.

TRBJ2-1,TRBV15,16,-,TRBD2,TGTGCCACCAGCAGAGATAGCGGGATCGGTTCTAATGAGCAGTTCTTC,CATSRDSGIGSNEQFF
TRBJ2-2,TRBV6-5,15,few,TRBD1,TGTGCCAGCAGTCCGGGACAGCCGAACACCGGGGAGCTGTTTTTT,CASSPGQPNTGELFF
TRBJ2-5,TRBV6-6,16,few,-,TGTGCCAGCAGCCCCGATTACGTCAGGGCCGTAGAGACCCAGTACTTC,CASSPDYVRAVETQYF
TRBJ2-2,TRBV5-1,14,-,TRBD1,TGCGCCAGCAGCTTAGGGACAGGTGTCGGGGAGCTGTTTTTT,CASSLGTGVGELFF
TRBJ2-1,TRBV7-2,15,-,TRBD2,TGTGCCAGCAGCTTGCCTAGCGGGATTCACAATGAGCAGTTCTTC,CASSLPSGIHNEQFF
TRBJ2-3,TRBV9,13,-,-,TGTGCCAGCAGCGACCCGACAGCAGATACGCAGTATTTT,CASSDPTADTQYF
TRBJ1-4,TRBV4-2,14,many,-,TGTGCCAGCACCGGGGGGAGCGTCAGGGAAAAACTGTTTTTT,CASTGGSVREKLFF
TRBJ1-1,TRBV7-6,12,-,TRBD1,TGTGCCAGCAGCTCAAGGACAGGGGGTGCTTTCTTT,CASSSRTGGAFF
TRBJ2-5,TRBV18,15,-,-,TGTGCCAGCTCACTAGACCAGGGTCTGGGAGAGACCCAGTACTTC,CASSLDQGLGETQYF
TRBJ2-2,TRBV12-2,15,-,-,TGTGCAAGTCGCTTAGAGACAGGGAACACCGGGGAGCTGTTTTTT,CASRLETGNTGELFF
TRBJ1-2,TRBV7-2,14,few,-,TGTGCCAGCAGACATCCCGGGGAGAAGAGAGGCTACACCTTC,CASRHPGEKRGYTF
TRBJ2-1,TRBV4-3,12,-,-,TGCGCCAGCAGTCCACAGGGCAATGAGCAGTTCTTC,CASSPQGNEQFF
TRBJ2-2,TRBV5-1,16,-,-,TGCGCCAGCAGCTCCGCGAATTTCCCAAACACCGGGGAGCTGTTTTTT,CASSSANFPNTGELFF
TRBJ1-3,TRBV5-5,14,-,-,TGTGCCAGCAGCTTGGGACGGGGTGGAAACACCATATATTTT,CASSLGRGGNTIYF
TRBJ2-1,TRBV11-2,14,-,-,TGTGCCAGCAGCTTGAGATTCTCCTACAATGAGCAGTTCTTC,CASSLRFSYNEQFF
TRBJ2-7,TRBV7-9,13,-,-,TGTGCCAGCAGCTTTGACAGTGGGCTCGAGCAGTACTTC,CASSFDSGLEQYF
TRBJ2-7,TRBV7-6,13,-,-,TGTGCCAGCAGCAGTACCCTGGCCTCCGAGCAGTACTTC,CASSSTLASEQYF
TRBJ1-2,TRBV6-2/TRBV6-3,13,-,-,TGTGCCAGCAGTTACTCGAATCCAGGGGGCTACACCTTC,CASSYSNPGGYTF
TRBJ1-2,TRBV7-2,12,-,-,TGTGCCAGCAGCCCGGTTAACTATGGCTACACCTTC,CASSPVNYGYTF
TRBJ1-2,TRBV5-1,16,few,-,TGCGCCAGCAGCTCCGGTGGGGAGCCCCAAGTCTATGGCTACACCTTC,CASSSGGEPQVYGYTF
TRBJ2-1,TRBV24-1,15,-,TRBD2,TGTGCCACCAGTGATTGTCGGGGGGGTTTCAATGAGCAGTTCTTC,CATSDCRGGFNEQFF
TRBJ2-2,TRBV6-5,12,-,-,TGTGCCAGCACCAGGGGGGCCGGGGAGCTGTTTTTT,CASTRGAGELFF
TRBJ1-6,TRBV5-1,15,-,TRBD1,TGCGCCAGCAGCTTATCCTCAGGGGGCAACTCACCCCTCCACTTT,CASSLSSGGNSPLHF
TRBJ2-2,TRBV28,15,-,-,TGTGCCAGCACCCGCGGGACAGTGAACACCGGGGAGCTGTTTTTT,CASTRGTVNTGELFF
TRBJ1-6,TRBV6-2/TRBV6-3,16,-,TRBD1,TGTGCCAGCAGTCGCCCCAGGACAGGGGGATTTCCCGCTCTCCACTTT,CASSRPRTGGFPALHF
TRBJ1-2,TRBV6-5,13,few,TRBD1,TGTGCCAGTTCCCGGGACAGCGGCTATGGCTACACCTTC,CASSRDSGYGYTF
TRBJ2-3,TRBV7-9,18,-,TRBD2,TGTGCCAGCAGCTTAGACCGCCGACTAGCGGGAGGGACAGATACGCAGTATTTT,CASSLDRRLAGGTDTQYF
TRBJ2-7,TRBV9,14,-,TRBD2,TGTGCCAGCAGCGCCCCGGGGGGGCGTTACGAGCAGTACTTC,CASSAPGGRYEQYF
TRBJ2-4,TRBV7-8,14,-,-,TGTGCCAGCAGCACACAGGCATCCAAAAACATTCAGTACTTC,CASSTQASKNIQYF
TRBJ2-1,TRBV5-1,17,-,TRBD2,TGCGCCAGCAGCTTGGTTTTAACTAGCGGGAGATATAATGAGCAGTTCTTC,CASSLVLTSGRYNEQFF
TRBJ2-2,TRBV5-6,18,-,TRBD1,TGTGCCAGCCAGGAGGTAGGGACAGGGGGCGCTGACACCGGGGAGCTGTTTTTT,CASQEVGTGGADTGELFF
TRBJ1-3,TRBV2,15,-,-,TGTGCCAGCAGTGGGCGGGGGCCCTCTGGAAACACCATATATTTT,CASSGRGPSGNTIYF
TRBJ2-2,TRBV6-5,11,-,-,TGTGCCAGCCGGAGGGCCGGGGAGCTGTTTTTT,CASRRAGELFF
TRBJ1-3,TRBV21-1,17,-,-,TGTGCCAGCAGCGCCCAAACCGGGACAGACTCTGGAAACACCATATATTTT,CASSAQTGTDSGNTIYF
TRBJ2-1,TRBV12-5,16,-,TRBD2,TGTGCTAGTGGTTTGACGGTGGCGGGGGGATACAATGAGCAGTTCTTC,CASGLTVAGGYNEQFF
TRBJ2-7,TRBV4-1,16,few,-,TGCGCCAGCAGCCAAGATTCGGGGGAGAAATCCTACGAGCAGTACTTC,CASSQDSGEKSYEQYF
TRBJ1-6,TRBV5-1,15,-,-,TGCGCCAGCAGCTTGGAAGGCTTCCTAGATGGTTCCCTCCACTTT,CASSLEGFLDGSLHF
TRBJ2-2,TRBV24-1,14,once,-,TGTGCCACCAGGCGGGACGGACTAACCGGGGAGCTGTTTTTT,CATRRDGLTGELFF
TRBJ1-5,TRBV5-1,14,-,TRBD1,TGCGCCAGCAGCTCCACAGGGGAAAATCAGCCCCAGCATTTT,CASSSTGENQPQHF
TRBJ1-1,TRBV11-2,15,-,TRBD1,TGTGCCAGCAGCCCGGGACAGCTAATGAACACTGAAGCTTTCTTT,CASSPGQLMNTEAFF
TRBJ1-6,TRBV19,16,-,-,TGTGCCAGTAGTCTCAACCTACAGGGAGGGAATTCACCCCTCCACTTT,CASSLNLQGGNSPLHF
TRBJ1-1,TRBV5-6,12,-,-,TGTGCCAGCAACCAGTGGAACACTGAAGCTTTCTTT,CASNQWNTEAFF
TRBJ1-1,TRBV9,15,once,-,TGTGCCAGCAGCGTAGCGAGGGGAGGGAACACTGAAGCTTTCTTT,CASSVARGGNTEAFF
TRBJ2-4,TRBV7-2,15,few,TRBD2,TGTGCCAGCAGGTCGACTAGCGGGGGGAAAAACATTCAGTACTTC,CASRSTSGGKNIQYF
TRBJ1-4,TRBV4-3,16,few,-,TGCGCCAGCAGCCAAGAATCCAGGGGCGGAGGAGAAAAACTGTTTTTT,CASSQESRGGGEKLFF
TRBJ1-4,TRBV5-8,13,few,TRBD1,TGTGCCAGCAGGGGACAGGTTTCGGGAAAACTGTTTTTT,CASRGQVSGKLFF
TRBJ1-4,TRBV5-5,16,-,TRBD1,TGTGCCAGCAGCTTGTACAGGGGGCAAACTAATGAAAAACTGTTTTTT,CASSLYRGQTNEKLFF
TRBJ1-1,TRBV28,13,-,-,TGTGCCAGCAGTTTCCAAGTCGGTCTTGAAGCTTTCTTT,CASSFQVGLEAFF
TRBJ1-3,TRBV10-3,14,few,TRBD1,TGTGCCATCAGCGTGACAGGGTTAGGAAACACCATATATTTT,CAISVTGLGNTIYF